The 20 T cell receptor beta chains given below trace back to one sample, sequenced in a study of T cell responses to AZD1222 COVID-19 vaccine. The method was immunoSEQ multiplex PCR; TCRdb's version includes in-frame clones alone and lacks a portion of them. The repertoire holds about 120,000 clones, with around 92% as singletons. Sequences were derived from peripheral blood, sampled on day 0 of AZD1222 vaccination. These receptors originate from an adult in good health.

The chain carries TRBV6-5 and TRBJ2-7, with 8 positions matching TRBD1. The CDR3 is 14 residues long. The ends lost 6 bases at V and 4 bases at J; junction bases unmatched: 8. Germline V gene sequence: CDR1 MNHEY, CDR2 SVGAGI. The CDR3 region is CASRADRGLYEQYF. The CDR3 DNA reads TGTGCCAGCAGGGCCGACAGGGGCTTATACGAGCAGTACTTC.

The J gene is TRBJ1-3, the V gene TRBV3-1 (or the pseudogene TRBV3-2), with a possible D match to TRBD1 (6 bases). This CDR3 contains 14 residues. The V end lost 5 bases, the J end lost 2 bases, and 10 bases lay between the germline ends. Germline CDR1 is LGHDT and CDR2 is YNNKEL (reference sequence). CDR3 coding DNA: TGTGCCAGCAGCTCACAGGGACCTGGAAACACCATATATTTT. It encodes CASSSQGPGNTIYF.

In its sample, this clone was seen once. No DNA is shown, since the ends of the CDR3 on it are uncertain; the CDR3 is the one TCRdb lists. The chain combines TRBV21-1 with TRBJ2-1; the DNA was not compared with TRBD1, the D call given in the table. TRBV21-1 is noted as a pseudogene. Inclusive of both ends, the CDR3 amounts to 18 amino acids. The CDR3 region is CASSKALFGQGAGGEQFF.

The chain joins TRBV9 to TRBJ1-1, with D unclear. Germline V gives CDR1 SGDLS, CDR2 YYNGEE. The V and J ends lost 0 bases and 5 bases respectively, with 8 bases between them. The CDR3 loop spans 13 amino acids. As DNA, the CDR3 is TGTGCCAGCAGCGTAGAAGGTAGAACTGAAGCTTTCTTT. This translates into CASSVEGRTEAFF.

The genes are TRBV5-1 and TRBJ1-1; possibly TRBD1 for D (5 bases). Trimming left V 6 bases short and J 6 bases short, with 15 bases between. Germline CDR1 is SGHRS and CDR2 is YFSETQ. This CDR3 is built from 13 residues. The CDR3 protein is CASTAVGGAEAFF. The CDR3 DNA reads as TGCGCCAGCACAGCGGTGGGGGGAGCTGAAGCTTTCTTT.

The CDR3 reads CASTYGTGQTGELFF. CDR3 in DNA: TGTGCCAGCACCTATGGGACAGGGCAAACCGGGGAGCTGTTTTTT. J is TRBJ2-2 and V is TRBV2; 9 nucleotides match TRBD1. From germline, CDR1 is SNHLY and CDR2 FYNNEI. The CDR3 totals 15 residues. Trimming removed 7 bases from V and 5 bases from J; junction bases left unmatched: 8.

The genes are TRBV2 and TRBJ2-5, with TRBD2 matching over 8 bases. Per germline, CDR1 SNHLY and CDR2 FYNNEI. This CDR3 has 16 residues. V dropped 3 bases and J dropped 4; count of bases not matched to a gene: 10. CDR3 coding DNA: TGTGCCAGCAGTGAGCACGGGAGGGCCCGGGGAGAGACCCAGTACTTC. Translation gives CASSEHGRARGETQYF.

This chain joins TRBV10-2 and TRBJ1-3, with D unclear. Looked up from germline, CDR1 is WSHSY and CDR2 is SAAADI. CDR3 size: 13 residues. V lost 11 bases and J lost 0, with 11 bases in between. CDR3 residues: CAAVEDSGNTIYF. CDR3 nucleotides: TGCGCCGCCGTGGAGGACTCTGGAAACACCATATATTTT.

The chain employs TRBV28 and TRBJ2-7; no clear D gene. CDR3 size: 13 residues. Looked up from germline, CDR1 is MDHEN and CDR2 is SYDVKM. V lost 3 bases and J lost 2, with 8 bases in between. The CDR3 region is CASSFGRTYEQYF. In DNA form, the CDR3 reads TGTGCCAGCAGTTTTGGGCGGACCTACGAGCAGTACTTC.

The V and J genes are TRBV7-9 and TRBJ2-3; D is ambiguous. The CDR3 sequence is 12 residues long. Between the trimmed V and J ends, which lost 2 bases and 6 bases, there was a span of 6 bases. Germline assignment: CDR1 SEHNR and CDR2 FQNEAQ (reference sequence). CDR3 sequence reads: CASSLILDTQYF. The CDR3 bases are TGTGCCAGCAGCTTAATACTCGATACGCAGTATTTT. Looking up the rest from reference TRBV7-9 and TRBJ2-3 gives the full variable domain: DTGVSQNPRHKITKRGQNVTFRCDPISEHNRLYWYRQTLGQGPEFLTYFQNEAQLEKSRLLSDRFSAERPKGSFSTLEIQRTEQGDSAMYLCASSLILDTQYFGPGTRLTVL.

The V call is TRBV7-9, the J call TRBJ1-4, with D tentatively TRBD1 (5 bases). This CDR3 comprises 12 residues. V dropped 3 bases and J dropped 6 bases, with 5 bases sitting between them. From germline, CDR1 is SEHNR and CDR2 FQNEAQ (reference sequence). CDR3 sequence: CASSLTDEKLFF. The CDR3 DNA is TGTGCCAGCAGCTTGACAGATGAAAAACTGTTTTTT.

The CDR3 nucleotides read TGTGCCAGCAGCTTATTGTTGGGCAGGGGGCAATTTAATGAAAAACTGTTTTTT. Amino acids: CASSLLLGRGQFNEKLFF. The chain joins TRBV7-9 to TRBJ1-4; TRBD1 agrees at 8 bases. The CDR3 is made up of 18 amino acids. With 2 bases clipped from V and 4 bases from J, the junction kept 12 bases outside the gene matches. Germline assignment: CDR1 SEHNR and CDR2 FQNEAQ (reference sequence).

This clone was detected only a few times. The chain employs TRBV7-2 and TRBJ1-1; D is ambiguous. The CDR3 has 14 amino acids. The V gene lost 1 base and the J gene lost 2 bases, with 8 bases spanning the gap. The germline V gene encodes CDR1 SGHTA and CDR2 FQGNSA. The CDR3 DNA sequence: TGTGCCAGCAGCTTAGATAGCGGAAACACTGAAGCTTTCTTT. Encoded protein: CASSLDSGNTEAFF.

The chain is built from TRBV7-2 and TRBJ1-2; 7 nucleotides agree with TRBD1. CDR3 length: 15 residues. The junction had 2 bases not matched to a gene; V was cut back by 0 bases and J by 1 base. Germline V gene sequence: CDR1 SGHTA, CDR2 FQGNSA. The CDR3 here is CASSLAGDSNYGYTF. The CDR3 nucleotides are TGTGCCAGCAGCTTAGCCGGGGACAGTAACTATGGCTACACCTTC.

The chain links TRBV6-1 to TRBJ1-2; D gene unclear. The CDR3 loop spans 14 amino acids. V was shortened by 2 bases and J by 5 bases, with 12 bases between the two germline ends. Germline V gives CDR1 MNHNS, CDR2 SASEGT. In DNA, the CDR3 is TGTGCCAGCAGTGAATCCCCAGGATTTTATGGCTACACCTTC. Amino acid sequence: CASSESPGFYGYTF.

The CDR3 nucleotides read TGTGCTAGTGGTCCAGGGTCCGGAGAGACCCAGTACTTC. This sequence encodes CASGPGSGETQYF. The V call is TRBV12-5, the J call TRBJ2-5; tentative D call: TRBD1 (5 bases). Germline loops: CDR1 LGHNT, CDR2 FRNRAP. V lost 5 bases, J lost 4 bases, and 11 bases lay in between. The CDR3 contains 13 residues.

This clone was counted only a few times. The rearrangement joins TRBV7-9 to TRBJ1-2, with D perhaps TRBD1 (5 bases). The V gene lost 3 bases and the J gene lost 3 bases, with 8 bases spanning the gap. Germline CDR1 is SEHNR and CDR2 is FQNEAQ (reference sequence). This CDR3 has 13 amino acids. CDR3 sequence reads: CASSFGTDYGYTF. As DNA, the CDR3 is TGTGCCAGCAGCTTTGGGACGGACTATGGCTACACCTTC.

This clone was seen once. The rearrangement links TRBV20-1 to TRBJ2-2, with TRBD1 as a possible D gene (6 bases). V lost 6 bases, J lost 5 bases, and 7 bases lay in between. The CDR3 is 11 amino acids. Looked up from germline, CDR1 is DFQATT and CDR2 is SNEGSKA (reference sequence). In DNA form, the CDR3 reads TGCAGTGCCCAGGGGACCGGGGAGCTGTTTTTT. Translation: CSAQGTGELFF.

This chain links TRBV9 with TRBJ2-3; D not certain. Trimming removed 3 bases from V and 0 bases from J, with 11 bases in between. Germline values: CDR1 SGDLS, CDR2 YYNGEE. CDR3 length: 15 amino acids. Here the CDR3 DNA reads TGTGCCAGCAGCGCAAGCCCCTCTAGCACAGATACGCAGTATTTT. As protein: CASSASPSSTDTQYF.

The chain employs TRBV10-2 and TRBJ1-2; D is unresolved. The CDR3 spans 13 residues. V lost 11 bases, J lost 2 bases, and 15 bases lay in between. From germline, CDR1 is WSHSY and CDR2 SAAADI. The CDR3: CASTEDRNYGYTF. DNA of the CDR3: TGCGCCTCCACCGAGGACCGAAACTATGGCTACACCTTC.